The subject of this entry is one T cell receptor (beta chain). Its antigen remains unidentified. This sample is part of a study of beta chain features in type 1 diabetes. Blood was drawn once from each donor into heparinised tubes. The draws averaged about 120 mL. The whole isolated RNA underwent reverse transcription, so sequencing captured expressed TCRB transcripts. Measured with immunoSEQ multiplex PCR; TCRdb has only the in-frame clones, and not every one. The profile covers under 200,000 clones, with just over 8% appearing a single time and around 0.5% taken by the ten largest. General observations from the study: The study found fewer insertions and more deletions at VDJ junctions in type 1 diabetes patients. The naive, central memory and Treg TCRB repertoires looked more alike in patients than they did in healthy donors. Type 1 diabetes patients showed a moderate but significant shortening of TCRB CDR3s in all four CD4+ subsets.

The clonotype was recovered from a woman younger than 30 with type 1 diabetes. Input material: central memory CD4+ T cells from blood.

CDR3 region: CASSEGRDYGYTF. The DNA of the CDR3 is TGCGCCAGCAGTGAGGGGCGGGACTATGGCTACACCTTC. The chain is built from TRBV10-2 and TRBJ1-2; the D is unclear. Looked up from germline, CDR1 is WSHSY and CDR2 is SAAADI. V shed 2 bases and J shed 3 bases, with 7 bases lying between them. CDR3 length: 13 residues.